Below are 28 T cell receptor beta chains sequenced from a single sample in a study of yellow fever vaccine responses in identical twins. Via MiXCR, TCRdb re-called the RT-PCR reads, giving one row per CDR3 protein. Found here are roughly 15,000 distinct CDR3 sequences, 70% to 85% of them singletons; the top ten hold about 0.66%. The input for sequencing was T cells from blood (PBMCs), unsorted or a sorted subset (not recorded which), taken before or after yellow fever vaccination (not recorded which). These receptors all come from a young woman who received the yellow fever vaccine.

The chain links TRBV7-9 to TRBJ2-1; 12 bases are shared with TRBD2. V shed 4 bases and J 7 bases; nucleotides not matched to a gene: 8. The V gene's germline CDR1 is SEHNR and CDR2 FQNEAQ (reference sequence). This CDR3 comprises 16 residues. CDR3 sequence: CASSSGLAGRWNEQFF. The CDR3 DNA reads as TGTGCCAGCAGCTCTGGACTAGCGGGAAGGTGGAATGAGCAGTTCTTC.

V is TRBV6-2 or TRBV6-3 and J is TRBJ2-7, with unresolved D. CDR1 is MNHEY and CDR2 is SVGEGT in the germline V gene. The V end was cut by 8 bases, the J end by 4 bases, with 12 bases between. The CDR3 loop spans 12 amino acids. CDR3 amino acids: CASGSLSYEQYF. CDR3 bases: TGTGCCAGCGGGTCCCTCTCTTACGAGCAGTACTTC.

This chain joins TRBV29-1 and TRBJ2-1, with 8 positions matching TRBD1. The V gene end was trimmed by 6 bases and the J gene end by 7 bases; junction bases not matched to a gene: 8. The CDR3 consists of 13 residues. From germline, CDR1 is SQVTM and CDR2 ANQGSEA. In DNA, the CDR3 is TGCAGCGTCCCCCGCGACAGGGGAAATGAGCAGTTCTTC. Residues: CSVPRDRGNEQFF.

The V and J genes are TRBV18 and TRBJ2-2; D is unclear. Trimming removed 3 bases at V and 5 bases at J, with 16 bases between. The germline V gene has CDR1 KGHSH and CDR2 LQKENI. The CDR3 has 16 residues. DNA of the CDR3: TGTGCCAGCTCACCGGAGCTACCGAAAAGGACCGGGGAGCTGTTTTTT. Protein: CASSPELPKRTGELFF.

This chain joins TRBV7-9 and TRBJ1-1; TRBD1 might be the D (6 bases). With 11 bases removed from V and 3 bases from J, the gap between germline ends came to 13 bases. In germline, CDR1 is SEHNR, CDR2 FQNEAQ (reference sequence). This CDR3 has 12 amino acids. The CDR3 DNA follows: TGTGCCCTAGACCAGGGGTACACTGAAGCTTTCTTT. The encoded protein is CALDQGYTEAFF.

The chain joins TRBV5-1 to TRBJ2-1, with 10 bases aligning to TRBD2. The J segment lost 6 bases and the V segment lost 0 bases, leaving 3 bases of the junction unmatched. This CDR3 is 15 amino acids long. Germline V gives CDR1 SGHRS, CDR2 YFSETQ. CDR3 DNA sequence: TGCGCCAGCAGCTTGGCAGCGGGAGGGCCCAATGAGCAGTTCTTC. Its translation is CASSLAAGGPNEQFF. Combining the CDR3 with reference TRBV5-1 and TRBJ2-1 gives the whole variable domain KAGVTQTPRYLIKTRGQQVTLSCSPISGHRSVSWYQQTPGQGLQFLFEYFSETQRNKGNFPGRFSGRQFSNSRSEMNVSTLELGDSALYLCASSLAAGGPNEQFFGPGTRLTVL.

This chain joins TRBV12-3 or TRBV12-4 and TRBJ2-3, with 7 nucleotides matching TRBD2. The CDR3 sequence is 15 residues long. J was trimmed by 1 base and V by 4 bases; bases with no gene match: 5. CDR3 protein: CASSYGLGGTDTQYF. The CDR3 region has the DNA TGTGCCAGCAGTTATGGACTAGGGGGCACAGATACGCAGTATTTT.

V is TRBV18 and J is TRBJ2-3; D remains unclear. V lost 5 bases, J lost 1 base, and 10 bases lay in between. The CDR3 is 14 residues long. Germline V gives CDR1 KGHSH, CDR2 LQKENI. CDR3 sequence (DNA): TGTGCCAGCTCAACGACACCCCGCACAGATACGCAGTATTTT. Amino acids: CASSTTPRTDTQYF.

The J gene is TRBJ1-2, the V gene TRBV12-3 or TRBV12-4, with 7 bases fitting TRBD1. This CDR3 spans 16 amino acids. After removal of 5 bases from V and 4 bases from J, the junction contained 13 bases not matched to a gene. CDR3 nucleotide sequence: TGTGCCAGCAGTCTGCCGGACAGGCAAGGGGGCTATGGCTACACCTTC. Residues: CASSLPDRQGGYGYTF.

This clonotype was counted between two and nine times. The chain is built from TRBV20-1 and TRBJ1-5; D remains ambiguous. The CDR3 totals 13 residues. Between the trimmed V and J ends, which lost 1 base and 3 bases, there was a span of 7 bases. The V gene's germline CDR1 is DFQATT and CDR2 SNEGSKA (reference sequence). CDR3 amino acids: CSARGQTNQPQHF. The CDR3 DNA reads TGCAGTGCTAGAGGGCAGACCAATCAGCCCCAGCATTTT.

The V call is TRBV29-1, the J call TRBJ1-2; D remains unclear. V lost 5 bases to trimming and J lost 6 bases, with 16 bases between them. This CDR3 contains 13 residues. Germline V CDR1 and CDR2: SQVTM, ANQGSEA. The CDR3 nucleotides read TGCAGCGTTCCGACAACTGTCGAGAATGGCTACACCTTC. It encodes CSVPTTVENGYTF. Drawing the rest from reference TRBV29-1 and TRBJ1-2, the complete variable domain is SAVISQKPSRDICQRGTSLTIQCQVDSQVTMMFWYRQQPGQSLTLIATANQGSEATYESGFVIDKFPISRPNLTFSTLTVSNMSPEDSSIYLCSVPTTVENGYTFGSGTRLTVV.

This chain connects TRBV20-1 to TRBJ2-7; 7 bases fit TRBD2. Germline CDR1 reads DFQATT; CDR2 reads SNEGSKA (reference sequence). With 4 bases clipped from V and 0 bases from J, the junction kept 3 bases outside the gene matches. CDR3 length equals 13 residues. In DNA form, the CDR3 reads TGCAGTGCTATAGCGGGTCTCTCCTACGAGCAGTACTTC. Its translation is CSAIAGLSYEQYF.

The chain has TRBV7-6 and TRBJ2-7; D is uncertain. The CDR3 contains 14 residues. Germline V gene sequence: CDR1 SGHVS, CDR2 FNYEAQ. Deletions cut 0 bases from V and 4 bases from J, with 10 bases between. The CDR3 nucleotides read TGTGCCAGCAGCTTAGCTGCCGCGTCTTACGAGCAGTACTTC. Protein: CASSLAAASYEQYF. The full variable domain, completed using reference TRBV7-6 and TRBJ2-7, is GAGVSQSPRYKVTKRGQDVALRCDPISGHVSLYWYRQALGQGPEFLTYFNYEAQQDKSGLPNDRFSAERPEGSISTLTIQRTEQRDSAMYRCASSLAAASYEQYFGPGTRLTVT.

As DNA, the CDR3 is TGCAGCGTACTTCTCATGAACACTGAAGCTTTCTTT. Protein product: CSVLLMNTEAFF. This chain uses TRBV29-1 with TRBJ1-1; D is unclear. V was cut by 6 bases and J by 0 bases, with 8 bases left in between. From germline, CDR1 is SQVTM and CDR2 ANQGSEA. This CDR3 is built from 12 residues.

For the CDR3, the DNA is TGTGCCAGTAGTATCCCAGGTGGGGGTATCAATCAGCCCCAGCATTTT. It is translated as CASSIPGGGINQPQHF. This rearrangement joins TRBV19 to TRBJ1-5; D perhaps matches TRBD1 (5 bases). This CDR3 comprises 16 residues. Trimming removed 3 bases at V and 3 bases at J, with 15 bases between. Germline values: CDR1 LNHDA, CDR2 SQIVND (reference sequence).

The chain recombines TRBV20-1 with TRBJ2-7; TRBD1 or TRBD2 may be the D gene (5 bases each). The V gene's germline CDR1 is DFQATT and CDR2 SNEGSKA (reference sequence). The CDR3 runs 9 residues. The V gene lost 7 bases and the J gene lost 8 bases, with 9 bases spanning the gap. This chain's CDR3 is CSVPGQQYV. CDR3 in DNA: TGCAGTGTCCCGGGACAGCAGTACGTC.

The genes are TRBV4-2 and TRBJ1-5; weak D call: TRBD1 (5 bases). V was pared by 0 bases and J by 6 bases, with 15 bases between. Germline V gene data show CDR1 as LGHNA and CDR2 as YNFKEQ. CDR3 length: 16 residues. CDR3 in DNA: TGTGCCAGCAGCCAAGATAGGGGCCAGGGAGGTCAGCCCCAGCATTTT. Its protein is CASSQDRGQGGQPQHF.

This sequence joins TRBV29-1 and TRBJ2-1, with no clear D. CDR1 SQVTM and CDR2 ANQGSEA come from the germline V gene. The CDR3 covers 11 residues. V gave up 5 bases and J gave up 5 bases, with 7 bases separating them. CDR3 in amino acids: CSVWTHNEQFF. The CDR3 nucleotides read TGCAGCGTTTGGACCCACAATGAGCAGTTCTTC.

V gene TRBV29-1 combines with J gene TRBJ2-1; 10 nucleotides agree with TRBD2. Looked up from germline, CDR1 is SQVTM and CDR2 is ANQGSEA. The CDR3 totals 13 residues. V was clipped by 6 bases and J by 11 bases; unmatched bases: 10. The CDR3 DNA is TGCAGCGTCTGGGGGCTAGCGGGAGTAAAGCAGTTCTTC. Protein product: CSVWGLAGVKQFF.

The V call is TRBV10-3, the J call TRBJ2-1; D gene unclear. The V end was cut by 4 bases, the J end by 9 bases, with 13 bases between. The CDR3 spans 13 residues. CDR1 ENHRY and CDR2 SYGVKD come from the germline V gene. CDR3 DNA sequence: TGTGCCATCAGTGGTGGCGGAACACTTGAGCAGTTCTTC. Amino acids: CAISGGGTLEQFF.

The chain links TRBV5-4 to TRBJ2-7, with a possible D match to TRBD2 (5 bases). V lost 5 bases, J lost 6 bases, and 24 bases lay in between. There are 16 residues in the CDR3. The V gene's germline CDR1 is SGHNT and CDR2 YYREEE (reference sequence). The CDR3 reads CASSFGGLQFFPEQYF. Here the CDR3 DNA reads TGTGCCAGCAGTTTCGGCGGGCTACAGTTTTTTCCCGAGCAGTACTTC.

The chain has TRBV11-1 and TRBJ1-2; 7 bases match TRBD1. Germline V CDR1 and CDR2: SGHAT, FQDESV (reference sequence). V lost 5 bases to trimming and J lost 4 bases; unmatched junction nucleotides: 4. This CDR3 contains 13 residues. The CDR3 protein is CASSTGTAYGYTF. DNA of the CDR3: TGTGCCAGCAGCACCGGGACAGCCTATGGCTACACCTTC.

This chain connects TRBV5-1 to TRBJ2-7; no clear D. The CDR3 is 13 amino acids. CDR1 is SGHRS, CDR2 YFSETQ, per germline. Trimming pared 5 bases from V and 0 bases from J, leaving 9 bases between. The CDR3 sequence is CASSRDGSYEQYV. In DNA form, the CDR3 reads TGCGCCAGCAGTCGTGACGGCTCCTACGAGCAGTACGTC.

The CDR3 region is CASTPASGITGELFF. The CDR3 nucleotides read TGTGCCAGCACCCCGGCTAGCGGGATTACCGGGGAGCTGTTTTTT. The chain is built from TRBV2 and TRBJ2-2; 9 positions match TRBD2. The CDR3 is made up of 15 amino acids. From germline, CDR1 is SNHLY and CDR2 FYNNEI. Trimming removed 7 bases from V and 5 bases from J; junction bases left unmatched: 8.

The gene calls are TRBV7-9 and TRBJ2-1, with 14 bases identical to TRBD2. Germline V lookup: CDR1 SEHNR, CDR2 FQNEAQ (reference sequence). After removal of 5 bases from V and 9 bases from J, the junction contained 6 bases not matched to a gene. This CDR3 contains 15 residues. CDR3 sequence: CASSRLAGGRAEQFF. In DNA form, the CDR3 reads TGTGCCAGCAGCCGACTAGCGGGGGGGCGTGCTGAGCAGTTCTTC. The full variable domain, in which reference TRBV7-9 and TRBJ2-1 provide the parts outside the CDR3, is DTGVSQNPRHKITKRGQNVTFRCDPISEHNRLYWYRQTLGQGPEFLTYFQNEAQLEKSRLLSDRFSAERPKGSFSTLEIQRTEQGDSAMYLCASSRLAGGRAEQFFGPGTRLTVL.

The gene calls are TRBV29-1 and TRBJ2-1; D might be TRBD2 (5 bases). The CDR3 is 13 amino acids. Trimming pared 6 bases from V and 7 bases from J, leaving 16 bases between. Germline V gene sequence: CDR1 SQVTM, CDR2 ANQGSEA. Here the CDR3 reads CSVRTGAQNEQFF. The CDR3 DNA reads as TGCAGCGTCCGGACTGGAGCCCAAAATGAGCAGTTCTTC.

The rearrangement links TRBV13 to TRBJ2-5; 7 nucleotides match TRBD1. V lost 8 bases to trimming and J lost 1 base; unmatched junction nucleotides: 4. CDR1 PRHDT and CDR2 FYEKMQ come from the germline V gene (reference sequence). This CDR3 has 13 residues. DNA of the CDR3: TGTGCCAGCGGCGGACAGGTCCAAGAGACCCAGTACTTC. Its protein is CASGGQVQETQYF.

The rearrangement uses TRBV27 and TRBJ2-5, with D maybe TRBD1 (6 bases). V lost 0 bases to trimming and J lost 4 bases, with 12 bases between them. Germline loops: CDR1 MNHEY, CDR2 SMNVEV (reference sequence). The CDR3 totals 15 residues. In nucleotides, the CDR3 is TGTGCCAGCAGTTTATCGGGGGACACAAGAGAGACCCAGTACTTC. It yields the protein CASSLSGDTRETQYF.